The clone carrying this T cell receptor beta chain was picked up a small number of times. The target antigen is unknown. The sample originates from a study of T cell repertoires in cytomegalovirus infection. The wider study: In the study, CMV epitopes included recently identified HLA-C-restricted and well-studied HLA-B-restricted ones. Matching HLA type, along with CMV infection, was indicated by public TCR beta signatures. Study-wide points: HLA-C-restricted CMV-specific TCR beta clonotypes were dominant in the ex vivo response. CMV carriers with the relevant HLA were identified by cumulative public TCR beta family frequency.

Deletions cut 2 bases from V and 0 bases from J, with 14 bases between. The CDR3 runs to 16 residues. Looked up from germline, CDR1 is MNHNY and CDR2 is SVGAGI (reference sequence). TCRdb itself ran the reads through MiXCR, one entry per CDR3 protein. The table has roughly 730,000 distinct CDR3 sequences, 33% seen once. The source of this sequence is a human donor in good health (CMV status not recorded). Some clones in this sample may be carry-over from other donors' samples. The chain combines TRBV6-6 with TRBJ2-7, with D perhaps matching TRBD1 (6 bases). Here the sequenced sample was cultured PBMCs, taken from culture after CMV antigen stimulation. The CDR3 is CASSYGHTGNSYEQYF. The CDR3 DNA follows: TGTGCCAGCAGTTACGGCCATACAGGGAACTCCTACGAGCAGTACTTC.